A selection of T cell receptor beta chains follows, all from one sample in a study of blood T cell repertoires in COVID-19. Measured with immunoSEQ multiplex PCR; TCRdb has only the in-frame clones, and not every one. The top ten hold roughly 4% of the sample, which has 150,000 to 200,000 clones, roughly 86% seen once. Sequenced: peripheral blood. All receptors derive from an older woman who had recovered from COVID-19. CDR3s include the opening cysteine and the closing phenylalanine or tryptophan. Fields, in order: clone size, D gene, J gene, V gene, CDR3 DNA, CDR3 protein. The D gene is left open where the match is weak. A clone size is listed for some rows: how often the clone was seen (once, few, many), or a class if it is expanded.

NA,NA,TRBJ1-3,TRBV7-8,TGTGCCAGCAGCTACAGGGTTGGAAACACCATATATTTT,CASSYRVGNTIYF
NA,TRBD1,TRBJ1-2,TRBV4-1,TGCGCCAGCAGCCAAGATAATGGAGGCAGGGGGTATAATGGCTACACCTTC,CASSQDNGGRGYNGYTF
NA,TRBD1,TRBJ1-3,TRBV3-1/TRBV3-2,TGTGCCAGCAGCCAGAGACAGGGTGCTGGAAACACCATATATTTT,CASSQRQGAGNTIYF
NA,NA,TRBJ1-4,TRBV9,TGTGCCAGCAGCCTGGCTCCGGGAACCAATGAAAAACTGTTTTTT,CASSLAPGTNEKLFF
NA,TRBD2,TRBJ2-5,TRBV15,TGTGCCACCCGAAGCAGGCTAGCGGGCCCGACGGGAGAGACCCAGTACTTC,CATRSRLAGPTGETQYF
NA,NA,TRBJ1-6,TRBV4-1,TGCGCCAGCAGCCAAGAGATCGGGACATATAATTCACCCCTCCACTTT,CASSQEIGTYNSPLHF
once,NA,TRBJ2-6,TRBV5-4,TGTGCCAGCAGCTTAGATCCTCAGGGCTCTGGGGCCAACGTCCTGACTTTC,CASSLDPQGSGANVLTF
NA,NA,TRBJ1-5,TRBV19,TGTGCCAGTAGCCCACAGGGTGGCAGCAATCAGCCCCAGCATTTT,CASSPQGGSNQPQHF
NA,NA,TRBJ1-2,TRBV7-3,TGTGCCAGCAGCCCCGCGGGAGCAGCCGCCGGGGGTGGCTACACCTTC,CASSPAGAAAGGGYTF
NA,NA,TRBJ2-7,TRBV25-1,TGTGCCAGCAGTGGCAGTGCCTACGAGCAGTACTTC,CASSGSAYEQYF
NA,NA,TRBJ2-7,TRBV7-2,TGTGCCAGCAGCTTAGTCCCGGGGGTCTATGTGCAGTACTTC,CASSLVPGVYVQYF
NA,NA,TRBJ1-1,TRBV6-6,TGTGCCAGCAGTTACCAAGGGGAAGGCACTGAAGCTTTCTTT,CASSYQGEGTEAFF
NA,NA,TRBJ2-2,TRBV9,TGTGCCAGCAGCGTAGGCGGCGGGGAGCTGTTTTTT,CASSVGGGELFF
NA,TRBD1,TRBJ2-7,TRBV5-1,TGCGCCAGCAGTGCCGGGACAGGGATGGACGAGCAGTACTTC,CASSAGTGMDEQYF
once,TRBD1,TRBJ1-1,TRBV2,TGTGCCAGCAGCCGACAGGGGGAGGGCACTGAAGCTTTCTTT,CASSRQGEGTEAFF
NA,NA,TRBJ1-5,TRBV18,TGTGCCAGCTCACCGCAGGCAAATCAGCCCCAGCATTTT,CASSPQANQPQHF